This entry describes one T cell receptor beta chain. From the RT-PCR reads, TCRdb called clonotypes with MiXCR, one entry per CDR3 protein. The sample has about a million distinct CDR3 sequences; about 20% are singletons. The data derive from a study of patients and donors after allogeneic stem cell transplantation. The sequencing sample was made of blood, either unsorted or a sorted T cell fraction (not recorded which). This receptor was identified in a human donor who was either an allogeneic HSCT recipient or a stem cell or donor lymphocyte infusion donor (not recorded which). It is not recorded whose cells these are; they may come from a transplant donor.

CDR3 in amino acids: CSAGTENQPQHF. The DNA for the CDR3 is TGCAGCGCCGGGACAGAGAATCAGCCCCAGCATTTT. The V gene is TRBV29-1, the J gene TRBJ1-5, with TRBD1 identical over 7 bases. There are 12 residues in the CDR3. In germline, CDR1 is SQVTM, CDR2 ANQGSEA. Germline trimming cut 7 bases from V and 4 bases from J; bases unmatched to any gene: 4.